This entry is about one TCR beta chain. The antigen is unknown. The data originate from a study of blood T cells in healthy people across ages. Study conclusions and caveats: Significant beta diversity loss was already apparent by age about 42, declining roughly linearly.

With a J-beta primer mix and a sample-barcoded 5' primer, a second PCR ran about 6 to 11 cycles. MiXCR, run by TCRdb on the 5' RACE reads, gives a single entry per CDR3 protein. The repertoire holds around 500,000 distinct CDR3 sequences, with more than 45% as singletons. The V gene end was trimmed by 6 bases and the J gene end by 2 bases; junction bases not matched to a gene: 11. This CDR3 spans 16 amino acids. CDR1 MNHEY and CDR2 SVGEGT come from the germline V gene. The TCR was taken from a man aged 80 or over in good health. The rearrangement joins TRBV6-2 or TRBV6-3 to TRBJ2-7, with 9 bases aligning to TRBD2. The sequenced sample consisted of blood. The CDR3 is CASSVLASGATYEQYF. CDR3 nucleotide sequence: TGTGCCAGCAGCGTCTTAGCTAGCGGGGCAACCTACGAGCAGTACTTC.